This record covers a single T cell receptor (beta chain). Its target is unknown. Sequenced by immunoSEQ multiplex PCR; TCRdb stores in-frame clones only, minus some. This table has about 350,000 clones, about nine tenths appearing once. The CDR3 has 16 residues. J lost 7 bases, V lost 2 bases, and 6 bases had no gene match. The V gene's germline CDR1 is SGHTA and CDR2 FQGTGA. This sample is part of a study of cytomegalovirus exposure and HLA in healthy donors. Overall study results and limits: Accounts indicate the classifier identified cytomegalovirus status with strong specificity and sensitivity. Researchers counted 180 or so TCR beta chains as cytomegalovirus-associated.

The source of this sequence is a woman in her 30s in good health and CMV-seropositive. V is TRBV7-3 and J is TRBJ2-2, with 11 bases identical to TRBD1. The specimen sequenced was PBMCs. DNA of the CDR3: TGTGCCAGCAGCTTATTGGACAGGGGGCTGGGCGGGGAGCTGTTTTTT. Protein product: CASSLLDRGLGGELFF.